This T cell receptor beta chain comes out of a study of cytomegalovirus exposure and HLA in healthy donors. Amplification used 60 Vbeta primers and 13 Jbeta primers. TCRdb's copy holds only in-frame clones and misses some; the assay was immunoSEQ multiplex PCR. The sample includes around 170,000 clones, more than 65% seen only once; the top ten take less than 0.65%. Healthy individuals who donated bone marrow served as the donors. While unrecorded immune exposures were likely, the donors were nominally healthy when sampled. Findings and limits, study-wide: Researchers counted roughly 160 TCR beta chains as cytomegalovirus-associated. A later analysis showed HLA-associated TCR beta chains outstripping equally common others in clonal expansion.

With 8 bases clipped from V and 5 bases from J, the junction kept 7 bases outside the gene matches. This CDR3 region has 13 residues. The germline CDR1 and CDR2 sequences are MDHEN and SYDVKM. As concerns this clone: Antigen: not known.

Sequencing used PBMCs. The chain combines TRBV28 with TRBJ1-2; 8 nucleotides align to TRBD1. This sequence originates from a woman between 45 and 65 years old in good health and CMV-seronegative. CDR3 nucleotides: TGTGCCAGCGCCGCAGGGGGCGAATATGGCTACACCTTC. The encoded protein is CASAAGGEYGYTF.